This T cell receptor beta chain was identified during a study of T cell responses to AZD1222 COVID-19 vaccine. Study-wide results and limits: White British donors predominated, females outnumbered males, and clonal diversity was possibly underestimated. Among spike-specific TCRs, nearly half reportedly target unmutated variant regions. Recipients of two AZD1222 doses showed rising Spike-specific TCR breadth and depth. Only six or seven AZD1222 recipients tested seropositive at baseline.

This clone came up once. Its target is unknown. The CDR3 extends over 13 amino acids. Germline assignment: CDR1 SGHAT and CDR2 FQNNGV. Trimming shortened V by 5 bases and J by 6 bases, and 12 bases separated the two germline ends. The repertoire was sequenced with immunoSEQ multiplex PCR; TCRdb's copy has only in-frame clones and lacks some. This sample carries around 56,000 clones, 80% to 90% of them seen once, and the ten largest clones take roughly 15%. The sample in question was peripheral blood, obtained 28 days after the second AZD1222 dose. This receptor was taken from an adult who received the AZD1222 COVID-19 vaccine. The chain employs TRBV11-2 and TRBJ2-3, with D unclear. The CDR3 sequence: CASSLARSDTQYF. CDR3 nucleotides: TGTGCCAGCAGCCTTGCCCGATCGGATACGCAGTATTTT.